This TCR beta chain was captured by sequencing in a study of blood T cell repertoires in COVID-19. Study-level information: Sites in the United States, Italy and Spain provided acute and convalescent COVID-19 samples. T cells, B-cell-depleted T cells, or PBMCs supplied cDNA or gDNA.

Germline loops: CDR1 LNHDA, CDR2 SQIVND (reference sequence). The CDR3 runs 17 residues. V gave up 9 bases and J gave up 6 bases; unmatched junction bases: 13. Assay: immunoSEQ multiplex PCR; the TCRdb copy retains only in-frame clones and omits some. The sample shows approximately 160,000 clones, 76% of them seen only once. This chain connects TRBV19 to TRBJ2-1; 14 nucleotides match TRBD2. The sequence derives from an elderly woman with acute or convalescent COVID-19. What was sequenced was peripheral blood. CDR3 in DNA: TGTGCCAGCCAAACAGGGGGACTAGCGGGGGTACGCAATGAGCAGTTCTTC. Translated, it gives CASQTGGLAGVRNEQFF.